The T cell receptor beta chain described here comes from a study of T cell repertoires in aging, cancer and after chemotherapy (dated by TCRdb to between 2018 and 2021). At the level of the whole study: Six donor age groups were covered, ranging from 30 or younger up to 70 or older, and each group contained at least three individuals. Control TCR repertoires from healthy donors were recorded across several months to years, and re-sampling revealed clear clonal overlap. The full dataset contained some 8.7 million TCR reads. To examine immunoaging and T cell reconstitution after chemotherapy, the study profiled TCR beta repertoires in peripheral blood from healthy donors and cancer patients. Alongside approximately 97 healthy donors serving as a reference group, the cohort included some 220 cancer patients, of whom 94 had hematological cancers and some 130 had solid cancers.

This clonotype registers as medium-sized (0.01 to 0.1%) within its sample. This clone's antigen is unknown. Base quality data are lacking; no much larger clone is found one base away. The CDR1 and CDR2 encoded by the germline V gene are MNHEY and SVGAGI. CDR3 length: 13 amino acids, cysteine to phenylalanine. The sequence is cut down to CDR3 DNA, 39 bases in frame from base 1. At the junction V is shortened by 0 bases and J by 1 base, with 3 bases in between. The paper's findings and limits, for the study overall: The authors noted that the repertoire data do not allow conclusions about immunological memory after chemotherapy. Median generation probability increased over the chemotherapy interval in both cancer cohorts, suggesting repertoire reconstitution through rebound thymic output. In healthy donors, the drop in TCR diversity with age came mainly from a loss of richness, whereas in cancer patients a loss of evenness also played a part. Compared with age-matched healthy donors, untreated patients with hematological or solid cancers had significantly lower TCR diversity and higher clonality in blood.

Genomic DNA extracted from peripheral blood, rather than sorted cells or RNA, was used as the source for amplification of TCR beta rearrangements. Rearranged TRB sequences spanning V, D and J segments were amplified by multiplex touch-down PCR using a mixed TRB-A/B primer pool. Illumina adapters and sample indices were added to the amplicons in two consecutive PCR reactions performed with Phusion HS II polymerase. The amplicons were purified from gel with the NucleoSpin Gel and PCR Clean-up kit and then assessed with Qubit and an Agilent 2100 Bioanalyzer. Libraries were sequenced on an Illumina MiSeq using 600-cycle, single-indexed, paired-end runs. In the paper's pipeline: MiXCR versions 2.12 and 3.0.5 were used to process TRB sequences. Each unique CDR3 nucleotide sequence was treated as one clone, and only productive sequences with two or more reads were kept. The repertoire metrics were Shannon diversity, evenness, clonality (calculated as one minus evenness), and diversity profiles parameterized by alpha from 0 to 5. The IGoR algorithm was used to calculate generation probabilities for clones in the paired samples taken before and after chemotherapy. The public reads were run again by TCRdb, first through fastp at Q25 and then through MiXCR, and only productive beta chains were kept. Rows are unified per CDR3 protein, each entry keeping the most common DNA and genes. Clone size and V and J calls follow TCRdb, not the original study. This sample lists about 11,000 distinct CDR3 sequences; more than 20% were detected once. The biggest ten clones account for about 1.9% of the sample.

The receptor was derived from a human donor in good health. Sequencing input: blood. This receptor chain uses TRBV6-5 and TRBJ1-1, with an unclear D gene assignment. CDR3 sequence: CASSYSSNTEAFF. DNA sequence: TGTGCCAGCAGTTACTCTTCGAACACTGAAGCTTTCTTT.